Listed below are T cell receptor beta chains from one sample, sequenced in a study of read filtering for tumor transcriptome and immune sequencing. MiXCR was run by TCRdb on the reads, yielding one entry per CDR3 protein. The table shows about 58,000 distinct CDR3 sequences, with 12% occurring only once. Material for sequencing was a population of CD138-negative cells sorted from bone marrow. The receptors derive from a donor at least 40 years old with multiple myeloma. The CDR3 runs from the conserved cysteine through the conserved F or W. D genes are given only for firm matches. Clone size is not always given. Where it is, it says once, few, many or a class for expanded clones.

NA	TRBV12-3/TRBV12-4	TRBJ2-2	TRBD1	TGTGCCAGCAGGCGGACAGGGGGCAACACCGGGGAGCTGTTTTTT	CASRRTGGNTGELFF
many	TRBV11-3	TRBJ2-1	NA	TGTGCCAGCAGCAGGGGAGGACTGAGAGCCAATGAGCAGTTCTTC	CASSRGGLRANEQFF
many	TRBV4-2	TRBJ1-5	TRBD1	TGTGCCAGCAGCCCGGGACAGGGGGATGAGCAGCCCCAGCATTTT	CASSPGQGDEQPQHF
NA	TRBV5-5	TRBJ1-3	NA	TGTGCCAGCAGCTTGTCTCCCAGGGACTCTGGAAACACCATATATTTT	CASSLSPRDSGNTIYF
few	TRBV11-2	TRBJ2-7	NA	TGTGCCAGCAGCCCCCTCATAGGTTTTTACGAGCAGTACTTC	CASSPLIGFYEQYF
few	TRBV14	TRBJ2-2	TRBD1	TGTGCCAGCAGCCCGGACTGGTTTTCGAGGACAGGGGCAGGGACCGGGGAGCTGTTTTTT	CASSPDWFSRTGAGTGELFF
many	TRBV14	TRBJ1-1	TRBD1	TGTGCCAGCAGCCAAGTTAATGGGCAGGGGGCTGAAGCTTTCTTT	CASSQVNGQGAEAFF
many	TRBV10-3	TRBJ1-4	TRBD1	TGTGCCATCAGTAAGGACAGGGTCGGACAGAATGAAAAACTGTTTTTT	CAISKDRVGQNEKLFF
many	TRBV6-7	TRBJ2-7	NA	TGTGCCAGCAGTCGGAATGGGGGAAGGTACGAGGAGCAGTACTTC	CASSRNGGRYEEQYF
many	TRBV3-1	TRBJ2-1	TRBD2	TGTGCCAGCAGGAGTAGCGGGGGGGAATGGCATGAGCAGTTCTTC	CASRSSGGEWHEQFF
many	TRBV5-1	TRBJ2-7	TRBD1	TGCGCCAGCGTCCACGGGGACAGGGGCAACGAGCAGTACTTC	CASVHGDRGNEQYF
NA	TRBV29-1	TRBJ1-1	NA	TGCAGCGTTGGAGTTAGACTCGGACAGCCTAACACTGACGCTTTCTTT	CSVGVRLGQPNTDAFF
many	TRBV7-8	TRBJ1-6	NA	TGTGCCAGCGGGATTTCTCCAGGGCCCCTCCACTTT	CASGISPGPLHF
many	TRBV12-3/TRBV12-4	TRBJ1-1	TRBD1	TGTGCCAGCAGTCCGGGGACAGGGGGATCCAATGAAGCTTTCTTT	CASSPGTGGSNEAFF
many	TRBV20-1	TRBJ1-1	NA	TGCAGTGCTAGAGAGGTCATCCGCAGGGCGAACACTGAAGCTTTCTTT	CSAREVIRRANTEAFF
many	TRBV6-1	TRBJ2-5	NA	TGTGCCAGCAGCCTTCTTCAAGAGACCCAGTACTTC	CASSLLQETQYF
many	TRBV19	TRBJ2-6	TRBD1	TGTGCCAGTACCGACCCGGGACAGAGCTCTGGGGCCAACGTCCTGACTTTC	CASTDPGQSSGANVLTF
many	TRBV7-2	TRBJ1-2	NA	TGTGCCAGCAGCGCACCGGACGGACTAAACTATGGCTACACCTTC	CASSAPDGLNYGYTF
few	TRBV27	TRBJ2-5	TRBD1	TGTGCCAGCAGTCTCTCTGGGACAGCGGCTGAGAAGACCCAGTACTTC	CASSLSGTAAEKTQYF
NA	TRBV6-1	TRBJ2-3	NA	TGTGCCAGCAGCAGCGACACAGATACGCAGTATTTT	CASSSDTDTQYF
many	TRBV20-1	TRBJ2-1	NA	TGCAGTGCTAAGAATACAGGGAGTAGGTACAATGAGCAGTTCTTC	CSAKNTGSRYNEQFF
many	TRBV3-1	TRBJ2-6	NA	TGTGCCAGCAGACTCGGACAGATGAGCTCTGGGGCCAACGTCCTGACTTTC	CASRLGQMSSGANVLTF
NA	TRBV2	TRBJ2-7	NA	TGTGCCAGCAGCCTCGGGACTGATTTCTACGAGCAGTACTTC	CASSLGTDFYEQYF
many	TRBV19	TRBJ2-7	TRBD1	TGTGCCAGTAGTAGGGACAGGGTCCTGTCCTACGAGCAGTACTTC	CASSRDRVLSYEQYF
few	TRBV27	TRBJ2-7	NA	TGTGCCAGCAGTTGGTTGGCAGATAGATCCTACGAGCAGTACTTC	CASSWLADRSYEQYF
many	TRBV3-1	TRBJ1-6	NA	TGTGCCAGCAGGGTGGGGACCCTCGAGGGGCCCCTCCACTTT	CASRVGTLEGPLHF
many	TRBV20-1	TRBJ1-1	TRBD1	TGCAGTACAAGGCAGACAGGGGGGAAGACTGAAGCTTTCTTT	CSTRQTGGKTEAFF
many	TRBV6-1	TRBJ1-1	NA	TGTGCCAGCAGTGGTCTGTACGAAGCTTTCTTT	CASSGLYEAFF
many	TRBV10-3	TRBJ2-3	NA	TGTGCCATCAGTGCCCCTAGCACAGATACGCAGTATTTT	CAISAPSTDTQYF
few	TRBV3-1	TRBJ2-5	NA	TGTGCCAGCAGCCCGATGGTGCAAGAGACCCAGTACTTC	CASSPMVQETQYF
NA	TRBV7-9	TRBJ2-7	NA	TGTGCCAGCAGCTTAGTCAGGACATGGATATCGAGGAGCTCCTACGAGCAGTACTTC	CASSLVRTWISRSSYEQYF
many	TRBV4-1	TRBJ1-4	NA	TGCGCCAGCAGCCAACTCCCACCGGGCAGGGTGGTGGAAAAACTGTTTTTT	CASSQLPPGRVVEKLFF
many	TRBV27	TRBJ2-5	TRBD2	TGTGCCAGCAGTCCGGAGACTAGCGGGGGCCAAGAGACCCAGTACTTC	CASSPETSGGQETQYF
many	TRBV10-1	TRBJ2-7	NA	TGCGCCAGCAGTAGGGCGGGCAGCTACGAGCAGTACTTC	CASSRAGSYEQYF
many	TRBV27	TRBJ2-7	NA	TGTGCCAGCAGTAATTCGGCCTACGAGCAGTACTTC	CASSNSAYEQYF
NA	TRBV7-8	TRBJ2-7	TRBD2	TGTGCCAGCAGCTTAGTGTCTGGGGGGGTGGCCTACGAGCAGTACTTC	CASSLVSGGVAYEQYF
many	TRBV29-1	TRBJ2-7	TRBD1	TGCAGCGTTTCCCGACAGGGGCTCTACGAGCAGTACTTC	CSVSRQGLYEQYF
many	TRBV5-1	TRBJ1-1	NA	TGCGCCAGCAATGAACAGGGGAACACTGAAGCTTTCTTT	CASNEQGNTEAFF
many	TRBV14	TRBJ2-1	NA	TGTGCCAGCAGCCAAAGAGGGGGGCCTGTGGACAATGAGCAGTTCTTC	CASSQRGGPVDNEQFF
NA	TRBV15	TRBJ1-1	NA	TGTGCCACCAGCAGACCGCGACAGGTCGTGGGAGCCTTCTTT	CATSRPRQVVGAFF
many	TRBV24-1	TRBJ2-5	TRBD2	TGTGCCACCAGTGATTTGGGGACTAGCGGGGGAGAGACCCAGTACTTC	CATSDLGTSGGETQYF
few	TRBV6-2/TRBV6-3	TRBJ1-5	TRBD1	TGTGCCAGCAATCAGGGGGTAGATCAGCCCCAGCATTTT	CASNQGVDQPQHF
few	TRBV7-6	TRBJ2-2	NA	TGTGCCAGCAGTCGTGACGGGAACACCGGGGAGCTGTTTTTT	CASSRDGNTGELFF
many	TRBV6-2/TRBV6-3	TRBJ2-3	NA	TGTGCCAGCAGTAGACAGGCATATACCACAGATACGCAGTATTTT	CASSRQAYTTDTQYF
many	TRBV25-1	TRBJ2-5	TRBD1	TGTGCCACCAGAAGAATCACCGGGACAGGCCCTACTTTCCAAGAGACCCAGTACTTC	CATRRITGTGPTFQETQYF
many	TRBV20-1	TRBJ1-2	NA	TGCAGTGCTAGTGCTGGGGCCGACTATGGCTACACCTTC	CSASAGADYGYTF
many	TRBV7-9	TRBJ2-5	TRBD2	TGTGCCAGCAGCTTTGGTAGCGGGGGGACCGGCCTAAAAGAGACCCAGTACTTC	CASSFGSGGTGLKETQYF
NA	TRBV5-1	TRBJ2-1	TRBD2	TGCGCCAGCAGCTTGTCCAGCGGGGGGGTCAATGAGCAGTTCTTC	CASSLSSGGVNEQFF
many	TRBV5-1	TRBJ2-7	NA	TGCGCCAGCACCACCGGGGCCCGGGAGGAGCAGTACTTC	CASTTGAREEQYF
many	TRBV29-1	TRBJ1-5	NA	TGCAGCATTAACTCGGGTGTGGGGCAGCCCCAGCATTTT	CSINSGVGQPQHF